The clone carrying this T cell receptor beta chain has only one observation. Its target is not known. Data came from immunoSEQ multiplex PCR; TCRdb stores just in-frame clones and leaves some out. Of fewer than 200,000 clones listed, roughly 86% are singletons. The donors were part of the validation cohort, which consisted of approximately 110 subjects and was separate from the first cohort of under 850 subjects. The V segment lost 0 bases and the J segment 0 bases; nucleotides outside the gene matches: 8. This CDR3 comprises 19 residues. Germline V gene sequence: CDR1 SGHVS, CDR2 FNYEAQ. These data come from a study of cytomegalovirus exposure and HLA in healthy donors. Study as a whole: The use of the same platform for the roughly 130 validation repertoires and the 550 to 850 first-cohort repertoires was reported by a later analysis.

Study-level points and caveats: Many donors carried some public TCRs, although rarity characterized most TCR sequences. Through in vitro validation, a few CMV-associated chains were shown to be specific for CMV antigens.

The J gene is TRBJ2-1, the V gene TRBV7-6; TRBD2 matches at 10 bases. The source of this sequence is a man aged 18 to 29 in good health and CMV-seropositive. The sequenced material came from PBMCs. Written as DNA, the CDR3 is TGTGCCAGCAGCTTAGCAGCTAGCGGGAGTCCCGGCTCCTACAATGAGCAGTTCTTC. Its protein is CASSLAASGSPGSYNEQFF.